One T cell receptor (beta chain) is described in this entry. Its antigen target is currently unknown. No much larger clonotype is one base removed from it; base qualities were not supplied. Germline trimming: 3 bases from V, 5 bases from J; junction bases outside gene matches: 4. Including the terminal cysteine and phenylalanine, the CDR3 comprises 15 residues. CDR3 DNA only is kept here, 45 bases in frame from base 1. Per the germline V gene, KGHSH is the CDR1 and LQKENI is the CDR2. Sequencing of the TRB variable region was done with the immunoSEQ hsTCRB v3.0 assay at survey level resolution. TRB sequencing targeted a depth of about 40,000-55,000 T-cell genomes per sample. Pooled TRB libraries were sequenced on an Illumina MiSeq with a v3 150-cycle kit. In the paper's pipeline: Analysis of repertoires was carried out in R inside a reproducible Nextflow workflow spanning QC, data transformation and analysis. LymphoSeq2, an R package for exploring AIRR-Seq data, was used to implement the custom analyses. After excluding a handful of samples that yielded fewer than 5000 total TRB sequences, around 190 HIV repertoires remained for analysis. Among the roughly 190 retained HIV repertoires, around 60 were collected before ART initiation and roughly 130 were collected after ART initiation. Each repertoire was downsampled to 5000 TRB nucleotide sequences, and summary statistics were averaged across 100 downsampling iterations. Only TRB sequences with CDR3 regions of at least seven amino acids were retained for analysis. Two measures captured diversity: a Shannon entropy-derived clonality score and the Gini coefficient. In the repertoire networks, any two of the top 5000 CDR3 amino acid sequences were connected whenever the two sequences differed by an edit distance of one. For TRB CDR3 amino acid sequences, antigen specificity groups and MHC restriction were predicted with GLIPH2. To flag known CMV, EBV, HIV or tissue antigen associations, CDR3 amino acid sequences were matched against VDJdb and McPAS-TCR. Pre-ART, post-ART and control groups were compared with Wilcoxon signed-rank tests and Holm-Bonferroni correction. Drawn from immuneACCESS, this table holds only the in-frame rearrangements with V and J called that TCRdb kept. Clones are partly lost; checked studies trace under half to an unresolved V gene and leave the rest unexplained. Clone size and the V and J calls come from that table; the DNA yielded D and trimming. This sample has approximately 28,000 clones in its table, and approximately 84% of those were observed once. Of the sample, roughly 1% is held by the ten largest clones.

The entry originates in a study of long-term antiretroviral therapy in people with HIV (dated by TCRdb to between 2021 and 2024). Broadly, across the study: Collection of the earliest samples took place about a decade ahead of the 2015 WHO recommendation for immediate ART, at a time when ART was typically delayed until CD4 counts fell. Whether ART initiation and durable HIV suppression were associated with changes in peripheral blood TRB repertoire composition and diversity was tested in a retrospective serial study. Eleven of the 30 participants with HIV were female. Test extractions of a monoclonal T-cell line alongside a few dozen polyclonal samples showed no cross-contamination during QIAcube processing. A total of 150 to 200 cryopreserved PBMC samples were contributed to the cohort by 30 adults with confirmed HIV infection, with samples collected serially over a mean of about 6 years (range 1-12).

Inclusion was restricted to participants for whom at least one PBMC sample before ART initiation and at least two post-ART samples were available. Every participant with HIV received treatment in the United States of America. Before DNA extraction, cryopreserved samples containing 1-10 million PBMC were thawed and washed. At the time of the earliest PBMC sample for each participant with HIV, ages ranged from roughly 23 to 60 years. PBMC samples were contributed by each participant from 1-4 timepoints before ART initiation and 2-8 timepoints after ART initiation, with a median of 7 samples. Serial HIV viral load, CD4+ T-cell count, ART history and demographic data were obtained for every participant. Genomic DNA was extracted from unsorted PBMC with a Qiagen kit on a QIAcube, with processing performed in batches of 12 samples. Findings and caveats that apply to the study as a whole: CDR3 length ranges in HIV repertoires were narrower than in controls, and network structure suggested an antigen-experienced repertoire with only a slight naive shift after ART. Limited PBMC availability meant only the TCR beta chain was sequenced, without alpha chain pairing. The samples span the years 2004 to 2017, and the ART regimens used at that time may not be as effective as current regimens. Because pre-ART samples had limited cell numbers, profiling was done on unsorted PBMC rather than on sorted CD4+ and CD8+ T cells. A significant increase in TRB diversity was found to be associated with ART initiation, although TRB diversity was observed to remain significantly below that of transplant donor controls even after long-term ART. At every time point, the repertoire was dominated by expanded TRB clones first identified before ART initiation, although this dominance fluctuated and, in many PLHIV, declined after ART. Inferences about post-ART repertoire changes are limited because no data were available on ART adherence, viral resistance or therapy changes.

The sequence joins TRBV18 to TRBJ2-4, with 10 bases in between that match TRBD1. The sequences come from unsorted PBMCs, collected 2 years after starting antiretroviral therapy. The sequence derives from a man in his forties or fifties with HIV. For the CDR3, the sequence is CASSPDRGRENIQYF. The nucleotides are TGTGCCAGCTCACCTGACAGGGGGCGGGAAAACATTCAGTACTTC.